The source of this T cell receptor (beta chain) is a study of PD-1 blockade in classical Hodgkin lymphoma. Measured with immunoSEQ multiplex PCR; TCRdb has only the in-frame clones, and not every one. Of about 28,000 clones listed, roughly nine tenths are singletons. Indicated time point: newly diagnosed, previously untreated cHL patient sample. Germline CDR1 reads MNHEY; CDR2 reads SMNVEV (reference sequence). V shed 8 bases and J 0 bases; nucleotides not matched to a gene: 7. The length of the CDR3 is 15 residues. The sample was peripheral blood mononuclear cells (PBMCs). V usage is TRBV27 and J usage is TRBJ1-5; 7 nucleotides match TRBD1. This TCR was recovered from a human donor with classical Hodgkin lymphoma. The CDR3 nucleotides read TGTGCCAGCGGACAGGCCCCGTATAGCAATCAGCCCCAGCATTTT. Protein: CASGQAPYSNQPQHF.